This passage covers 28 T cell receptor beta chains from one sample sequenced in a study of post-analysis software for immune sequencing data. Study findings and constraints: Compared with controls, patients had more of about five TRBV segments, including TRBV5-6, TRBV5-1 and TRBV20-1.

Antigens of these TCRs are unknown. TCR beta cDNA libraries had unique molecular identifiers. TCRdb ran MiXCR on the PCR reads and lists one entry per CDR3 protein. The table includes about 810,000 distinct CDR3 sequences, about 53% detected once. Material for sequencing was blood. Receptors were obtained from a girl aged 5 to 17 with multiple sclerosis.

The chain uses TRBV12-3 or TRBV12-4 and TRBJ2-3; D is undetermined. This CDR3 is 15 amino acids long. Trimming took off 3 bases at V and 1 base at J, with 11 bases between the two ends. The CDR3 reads CASSLEQHRTDTQYF. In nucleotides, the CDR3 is TGTGCCAGCAGTTTGGAACAGCACCGCACAGATACGCAGTATTTT.

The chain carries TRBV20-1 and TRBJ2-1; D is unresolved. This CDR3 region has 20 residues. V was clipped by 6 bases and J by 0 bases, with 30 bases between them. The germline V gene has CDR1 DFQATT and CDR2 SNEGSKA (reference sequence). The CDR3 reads CSAVLQFGQFGLSSYNEQFF. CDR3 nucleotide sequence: TGCAGTGCAGTACTCCAGTTTGGGCAGTTTGGCTTGAGCTCCTACAATGAGCAGTTCTTC.

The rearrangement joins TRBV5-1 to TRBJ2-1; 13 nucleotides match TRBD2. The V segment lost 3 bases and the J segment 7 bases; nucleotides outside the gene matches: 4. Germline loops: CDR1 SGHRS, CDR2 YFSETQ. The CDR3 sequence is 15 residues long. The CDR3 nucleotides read TGCGCCAGCAGCTCGAGGACTAGCGGGAGTAATGAGCAGTTCTTC. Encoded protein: CASSSRTSGSNEQFF.

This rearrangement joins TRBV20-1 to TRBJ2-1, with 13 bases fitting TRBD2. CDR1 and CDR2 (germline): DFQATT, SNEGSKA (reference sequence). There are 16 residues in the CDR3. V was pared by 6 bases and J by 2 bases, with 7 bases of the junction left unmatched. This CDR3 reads CSAPGLAGVPYNEQFF. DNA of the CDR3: TGCAGTGCCCCCGGACTAGCGGGAGTCCCCTACAATGAGCAGTTCTTC.

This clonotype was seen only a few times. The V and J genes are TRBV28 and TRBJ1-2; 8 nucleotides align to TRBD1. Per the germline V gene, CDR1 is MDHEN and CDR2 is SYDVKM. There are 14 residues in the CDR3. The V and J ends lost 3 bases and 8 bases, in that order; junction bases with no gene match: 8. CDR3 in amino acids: CASSFVAGQAGYTF. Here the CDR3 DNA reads TGTGCCAGCAGTTTCGTGGCGGGACAGGCGGGCTACACCTTC.

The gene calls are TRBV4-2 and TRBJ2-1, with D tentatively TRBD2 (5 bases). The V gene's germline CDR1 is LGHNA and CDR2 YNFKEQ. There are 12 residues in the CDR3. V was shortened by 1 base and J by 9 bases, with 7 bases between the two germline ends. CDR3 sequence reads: CASSQGSGEQFF. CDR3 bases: TGTGCCAGCAGCCAAGGGAGCGGTGAGCAGTTCTTC.

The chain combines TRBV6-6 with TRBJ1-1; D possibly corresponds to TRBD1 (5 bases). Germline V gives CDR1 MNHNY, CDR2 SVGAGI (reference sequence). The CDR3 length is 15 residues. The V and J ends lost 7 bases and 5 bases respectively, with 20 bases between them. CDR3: CASITVPGRATEAFF. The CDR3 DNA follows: TGTGCCAGCATTACCGTTCCGGGCAGGGCGACTGAAGCTTTCTTT.

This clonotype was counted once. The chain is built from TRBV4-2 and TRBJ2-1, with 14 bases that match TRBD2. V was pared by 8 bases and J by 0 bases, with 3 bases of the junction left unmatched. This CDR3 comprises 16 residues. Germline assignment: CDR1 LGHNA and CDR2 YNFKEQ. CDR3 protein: CASGGLAGGSYNEQFF. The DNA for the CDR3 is TGTGCCAGCGGAGGACTAGCGGGGGGCTCCTACAATGAGCAGTTCTTC.

In nucleotides, the CDR3 is TGTGCCAGCAGCCCGATCCTCCGCCAAGAGACCCAGTACTTC. It is translated as CASSPILRQETQYF. The rearrangement joins TRBV5-5 to TRBJ2-5, with D unresolved. This CDR3 region has 14 residues. V gave up 4 bases and J gave up 1 base, with 11 bases separating them. Germline V gene lookup returns CDR1 SGHKS and CDR2 YYEKEE (reference sequence).

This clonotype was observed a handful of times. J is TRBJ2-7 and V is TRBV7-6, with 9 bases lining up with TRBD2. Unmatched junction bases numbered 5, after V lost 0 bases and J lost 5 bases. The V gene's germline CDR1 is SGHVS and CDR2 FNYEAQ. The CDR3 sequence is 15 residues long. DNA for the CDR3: TGTGCCAGCAGCTTAGCCGGCGGGAGGGCCGACGAGCAGTACTTC. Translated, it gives CASSLAGGRADEQYF.

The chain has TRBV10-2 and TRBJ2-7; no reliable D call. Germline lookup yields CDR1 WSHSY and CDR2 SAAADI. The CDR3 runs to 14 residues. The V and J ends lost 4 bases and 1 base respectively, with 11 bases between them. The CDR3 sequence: CASSVLRYSYEQYF. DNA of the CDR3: TGCGCCAGCAGTGTCCTGCGGTATTCCTACGAGCAGTACTTC.

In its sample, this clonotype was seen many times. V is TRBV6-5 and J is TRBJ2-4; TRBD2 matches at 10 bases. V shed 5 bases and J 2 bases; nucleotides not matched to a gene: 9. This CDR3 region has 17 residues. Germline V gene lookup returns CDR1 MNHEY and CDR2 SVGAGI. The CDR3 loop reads CASSPTTSGLTKNIQYF. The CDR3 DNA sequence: TGTGCCAGCAGTCCGACGACTAGCGGGTTAACCAAAAACATTCAGTACTTC.

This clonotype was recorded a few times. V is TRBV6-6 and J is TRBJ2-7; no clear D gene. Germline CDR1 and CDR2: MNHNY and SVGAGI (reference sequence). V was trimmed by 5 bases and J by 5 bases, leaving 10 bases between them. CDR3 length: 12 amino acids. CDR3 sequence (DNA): TGTGCCAGCAGTCCCCTACATGACGAGCAGTACTTC. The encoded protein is CASSPLHDEQYF.

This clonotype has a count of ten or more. The CDR3 nucleotides read TGCAGCGTTGGGGGGAACTGGCAAGAGACCCAGTACTTC. This gives the protein CSVGGNWQETQYF. V and J are TRBV29-1 and TRBJ2-5; TRBD1 or TRBD2 may be the D gene (5 bases each). Trimming removed 4 bases from V and 2 bases from J, with 11 bases in between. The CDR3 runs to 13 residues. The germline gives CDR1 SQVTM, CDR2 ANQGSEA. Filled out from reference TRBV29-1 and TRBJ2-5, the complete variable domain reads SAVISQKPSRDICQRGTSLTIQCQVDSQVTMMFWYRQQPGQSLTLIATANQGSEATYESGFVIDKFPISRPNLTFSTLTVSNMSPEDSSIYLCSVGGNWQETQYFGPGTRLLVL.

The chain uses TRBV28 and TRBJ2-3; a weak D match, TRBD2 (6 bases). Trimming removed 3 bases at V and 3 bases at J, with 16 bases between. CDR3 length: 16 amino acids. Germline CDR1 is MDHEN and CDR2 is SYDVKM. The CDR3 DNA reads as TGTGCCAGCAGTTTTTTAGGTAGCGGAAGTACAGATACGCAGTATTTT. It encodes CASSFLGSGSTDTQYF.

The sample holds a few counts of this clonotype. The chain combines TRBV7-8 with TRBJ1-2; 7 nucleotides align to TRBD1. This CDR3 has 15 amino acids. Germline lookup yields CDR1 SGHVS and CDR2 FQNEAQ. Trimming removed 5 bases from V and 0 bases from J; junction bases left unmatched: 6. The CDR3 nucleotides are TGTGCCAGCAGCCCATCGGGACAGTCTAACTATGGCTACACCTTC. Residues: CASSPSGQSNYGYTF.

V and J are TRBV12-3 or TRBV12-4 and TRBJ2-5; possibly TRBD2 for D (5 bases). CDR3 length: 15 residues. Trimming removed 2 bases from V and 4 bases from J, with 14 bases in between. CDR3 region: CASSLRTPRGETQYF. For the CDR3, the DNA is TGTGCCAGCAGTTTAAGGACCCCTCGGGGAGAGACCCAGTACTTC.

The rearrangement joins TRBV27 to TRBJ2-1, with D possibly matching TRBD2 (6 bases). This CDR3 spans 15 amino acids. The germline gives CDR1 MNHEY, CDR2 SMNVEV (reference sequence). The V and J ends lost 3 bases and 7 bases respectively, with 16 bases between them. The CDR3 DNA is TGTGCCAGCAGTTTCGGTCCCTCAGGGACTAATGAGCAGTTCTTC. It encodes CASSFGPSGTNEQFF.

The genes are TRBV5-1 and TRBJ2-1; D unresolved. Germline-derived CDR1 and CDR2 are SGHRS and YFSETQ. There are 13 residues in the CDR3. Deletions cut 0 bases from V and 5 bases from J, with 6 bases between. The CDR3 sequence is CASSLAQHNEQFF. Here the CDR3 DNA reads TGCGCCAGCAGCTTGGCCCAACACAATGAGCAGTTCTTC.

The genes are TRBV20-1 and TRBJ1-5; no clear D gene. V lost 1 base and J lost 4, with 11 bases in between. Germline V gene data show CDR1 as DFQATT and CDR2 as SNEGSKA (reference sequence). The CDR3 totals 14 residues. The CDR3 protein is CSARVSSPNQPQHF. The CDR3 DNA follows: TGCAGTGCTAGAGTCTCCAGCCCAAATCAGCCCCAGCATTTT.

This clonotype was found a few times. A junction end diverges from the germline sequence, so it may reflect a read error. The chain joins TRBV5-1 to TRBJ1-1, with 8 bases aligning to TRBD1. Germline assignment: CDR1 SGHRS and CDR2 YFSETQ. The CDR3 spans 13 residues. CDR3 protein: CASSLAGGAEAFF. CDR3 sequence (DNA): TGTGCCAGCAGTTTGGCAGGGGGCGCAGAAGCTTTCTTT. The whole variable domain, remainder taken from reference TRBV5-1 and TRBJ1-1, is KAGVTQTPRYLIKTRGQQVTLSCSPISGHRSVSWYQQTPGQGLQFLFEYFSETQRNKGNFPGRFSGRQFSNSRSEMNVSTLELGDSALYLCASSLAGGAEAFFGQGTRLTVV.

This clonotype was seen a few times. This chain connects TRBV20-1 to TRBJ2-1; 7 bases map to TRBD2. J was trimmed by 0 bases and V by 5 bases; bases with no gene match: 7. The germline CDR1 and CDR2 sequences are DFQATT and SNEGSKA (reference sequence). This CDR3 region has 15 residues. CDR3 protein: CSASLAELSYNEQFF. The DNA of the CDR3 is TGCAGTGCTTCTCTAGCGGAACTCTCCTACAATGAGCAGTTCTTC.

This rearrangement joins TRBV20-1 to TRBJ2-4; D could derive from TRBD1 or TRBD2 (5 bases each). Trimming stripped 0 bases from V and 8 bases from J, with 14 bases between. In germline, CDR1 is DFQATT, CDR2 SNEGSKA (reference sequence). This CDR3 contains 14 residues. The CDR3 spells CSARDSTRGDIQYF. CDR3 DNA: TGCAGTGCTAGAGATTCCACTAGAGGGGACATTCAGTACTTC.

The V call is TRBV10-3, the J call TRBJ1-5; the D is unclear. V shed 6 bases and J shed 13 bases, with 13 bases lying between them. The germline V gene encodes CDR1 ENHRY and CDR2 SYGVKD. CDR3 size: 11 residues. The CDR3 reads CAIRVGVVQHF. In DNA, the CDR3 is TGTGCCATCAGAGTCGGGGTGGTTCAGCATTTT.

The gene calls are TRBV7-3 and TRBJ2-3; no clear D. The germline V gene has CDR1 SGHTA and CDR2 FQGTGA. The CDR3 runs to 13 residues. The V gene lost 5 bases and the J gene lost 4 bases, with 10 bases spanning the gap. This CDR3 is CASSPNGADTQYF. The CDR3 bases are TGTGCCAGCAGCCCTAACGGAGCAGATACGCAGTATTTT.

The chain's CDR3 is CAISGNYYNEQFF. CDR3 bases: TGTGCCATCAGCGGGAACTACTACAATGAGCAGTTCTTC. The V and J genes are TRBV12-3 or TRBV12-4 and TRBJ2-1; the match to TRBD2 covers 7 bases. Trimming removed 10 bases from V and 3 bases from J; junction bases left unmatched: 6. This CDR3 comprises 13 residues.

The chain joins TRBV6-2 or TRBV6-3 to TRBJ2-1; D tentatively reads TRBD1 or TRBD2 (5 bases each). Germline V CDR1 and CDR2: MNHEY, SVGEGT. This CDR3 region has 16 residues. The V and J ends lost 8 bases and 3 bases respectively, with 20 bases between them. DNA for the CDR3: TGTGCCAGCGGCCTCCTAGGGTCGAGGGGCTACAATGAGCAGTTCTTC. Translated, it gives CASGLLGSRGYNEQFF.

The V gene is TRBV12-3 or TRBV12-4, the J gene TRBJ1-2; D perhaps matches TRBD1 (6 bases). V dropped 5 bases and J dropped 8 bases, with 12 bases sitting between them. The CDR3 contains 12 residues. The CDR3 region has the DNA TGTGCCAGCAGTCTTGACAGGTCGGGCTACACCTTC. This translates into CASSLDRSGYTF.